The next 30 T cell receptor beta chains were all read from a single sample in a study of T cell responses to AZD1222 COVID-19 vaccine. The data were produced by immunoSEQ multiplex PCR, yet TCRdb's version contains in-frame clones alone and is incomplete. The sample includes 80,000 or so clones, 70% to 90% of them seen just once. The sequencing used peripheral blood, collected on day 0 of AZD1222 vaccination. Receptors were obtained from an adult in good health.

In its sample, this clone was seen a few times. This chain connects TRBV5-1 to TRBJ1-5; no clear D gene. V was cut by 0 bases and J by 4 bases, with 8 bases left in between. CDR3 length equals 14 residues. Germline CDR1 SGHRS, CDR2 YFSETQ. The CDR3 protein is CASSLDAENQPQHF. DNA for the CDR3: TGCGCCAGCAGCTTGGATGCGGAGAATCAGCCCCAGCATTTT.

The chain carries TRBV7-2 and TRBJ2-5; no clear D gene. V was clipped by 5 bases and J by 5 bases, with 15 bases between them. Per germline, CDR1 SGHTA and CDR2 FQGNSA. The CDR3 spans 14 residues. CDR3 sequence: CASSPTRVGETQYF. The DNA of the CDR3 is TGTGCCAGCAGCCCGACGAGAGTCGGGGAGACCCAGTACTTC.

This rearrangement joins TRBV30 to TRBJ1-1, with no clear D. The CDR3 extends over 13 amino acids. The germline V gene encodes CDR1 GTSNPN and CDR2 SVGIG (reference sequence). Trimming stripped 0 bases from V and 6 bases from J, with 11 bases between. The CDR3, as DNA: TGTGCCTGGAGTGTCTTTATAGGAGCTGAAGCTTTCTTT. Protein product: CAWSVFIGAEAFF. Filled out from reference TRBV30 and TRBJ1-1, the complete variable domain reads SQTIHQWPATLVQPVGSPLSLECTVEGTSNPNLYWYRQAAGRGLQLLFYSVGIGQISSEVPQNLSASRPQDRQFILSSKKLLLSDSGFYLCAWSVFIGAEAFFGQGTRLTVV.

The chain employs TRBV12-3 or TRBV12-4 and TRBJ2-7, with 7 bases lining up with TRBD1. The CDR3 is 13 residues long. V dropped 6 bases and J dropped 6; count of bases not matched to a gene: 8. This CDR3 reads CASSQGQMGEQYF. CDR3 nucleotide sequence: TGTGCCAGCAGCCAGGGACAGATGGGCGAGCAGTACTTC.

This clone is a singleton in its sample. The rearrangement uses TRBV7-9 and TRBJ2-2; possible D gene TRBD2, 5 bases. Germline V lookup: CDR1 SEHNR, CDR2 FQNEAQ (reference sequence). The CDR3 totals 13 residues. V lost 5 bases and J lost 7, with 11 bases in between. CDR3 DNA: TGTGCCAGCAGCCCTATAGCGAACGGGGAGCTGTTTTTT. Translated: CASSPIANGELFF. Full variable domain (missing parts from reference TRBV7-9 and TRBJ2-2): DTGVSQNPRHKITKRGQNVTFRCDPISEHNRLYWYRQTLGQGPEFLTYFQNEAQLEKSRLLSDRFSAERPKGSFSTLEIQRTEQGDSAMYLCASSPIANGELFFGEGSRLTVL.

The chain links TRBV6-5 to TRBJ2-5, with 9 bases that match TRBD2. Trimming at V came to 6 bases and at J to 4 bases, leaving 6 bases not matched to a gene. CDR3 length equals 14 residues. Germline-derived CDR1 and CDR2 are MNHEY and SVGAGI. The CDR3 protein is CASRPGTSRETQYF. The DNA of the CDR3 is TGTGCCAGCAGACCTGGGACTAGCAGAGAGACCCAGTACTTC.

In DNA, the CDR3 is TGTGCCAGCAGCTTTGGTAGTGACACTGAAGCTTTCTTT. Translating it yields CASSFGSDTEAFF. This chain uses TRBV7-2 with TRBJ1-1; D call uncertain. The V end was cut by 3 bases, the J end by 3 bases, with 8 bases between. The CDR3 runs to 13 residues. Germline loops: CDR1 SGHTA, CDR2 FQGNSA.

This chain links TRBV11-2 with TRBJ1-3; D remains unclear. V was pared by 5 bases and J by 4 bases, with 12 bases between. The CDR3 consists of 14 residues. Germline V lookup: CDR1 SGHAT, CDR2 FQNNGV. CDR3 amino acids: CASSHPGWGNTIYF. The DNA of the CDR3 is TGTGCCAGCAGCCACCCCGGTTGGGGAAACACCATATATTTT.

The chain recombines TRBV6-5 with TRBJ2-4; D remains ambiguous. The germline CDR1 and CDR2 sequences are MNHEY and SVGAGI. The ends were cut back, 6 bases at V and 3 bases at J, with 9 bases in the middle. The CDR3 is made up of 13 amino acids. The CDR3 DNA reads TGTGCCAGCAGCGACGTGGGCAAAAACATTCAGTACTTC. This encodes CASSDVGKNIQYF.

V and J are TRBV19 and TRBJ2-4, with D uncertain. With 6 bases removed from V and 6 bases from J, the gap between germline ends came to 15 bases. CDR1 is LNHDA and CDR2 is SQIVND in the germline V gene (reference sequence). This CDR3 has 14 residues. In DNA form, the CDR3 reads TGTGCCAGTAGGTCCAGGACCACTGCAAACATTCAGTACTTC. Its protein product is CASRSRTTANIQYF.

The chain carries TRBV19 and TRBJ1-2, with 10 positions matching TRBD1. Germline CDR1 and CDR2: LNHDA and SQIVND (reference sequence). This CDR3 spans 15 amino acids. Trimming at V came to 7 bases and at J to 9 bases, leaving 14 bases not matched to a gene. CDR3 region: CASTGPRDRGVRYTF. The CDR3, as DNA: TGTGCCAGTACCGGTCCGAGGGACAGGGGAGTGCGCTACACCTTC.

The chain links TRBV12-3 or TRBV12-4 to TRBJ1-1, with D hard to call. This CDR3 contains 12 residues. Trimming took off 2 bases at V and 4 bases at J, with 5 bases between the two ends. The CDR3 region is CASSLSITEAFF. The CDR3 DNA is TGTGCCAGCAGTTTATCCATCACTGAAGCTTTCTTT.

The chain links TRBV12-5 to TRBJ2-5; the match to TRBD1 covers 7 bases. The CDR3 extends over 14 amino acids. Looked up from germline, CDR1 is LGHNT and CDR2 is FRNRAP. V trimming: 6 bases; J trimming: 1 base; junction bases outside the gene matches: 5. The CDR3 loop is CASGTGQVQETQYF. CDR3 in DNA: TGTGCTAGTGGCACTGGACAGGTCCAAGAGACCCAGTACTTC.

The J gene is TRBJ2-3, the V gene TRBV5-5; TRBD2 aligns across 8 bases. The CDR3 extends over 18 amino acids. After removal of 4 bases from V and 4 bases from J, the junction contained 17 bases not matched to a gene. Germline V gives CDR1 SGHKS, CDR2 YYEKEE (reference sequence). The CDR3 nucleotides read TGTGCCAGCAGCCCGGCCACCGGGACTAGTGGAGGCCCAGATACGCAGTATTTT. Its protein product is CASSPATGTSGGPDTQYF.

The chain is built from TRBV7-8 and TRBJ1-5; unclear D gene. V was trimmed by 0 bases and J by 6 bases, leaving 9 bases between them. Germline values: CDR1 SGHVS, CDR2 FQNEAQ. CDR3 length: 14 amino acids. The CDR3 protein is CASSLASSAQPQHF. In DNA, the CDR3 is TGTGCCAGCAGCTTAGCATCTAGCGCTCAGCCCCAGCATTTT.

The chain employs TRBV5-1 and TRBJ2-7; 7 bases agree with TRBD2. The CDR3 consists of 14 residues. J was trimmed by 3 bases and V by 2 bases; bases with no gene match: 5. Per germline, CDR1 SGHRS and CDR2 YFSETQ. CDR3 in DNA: TGCGCCAGCAGCTTTGCGGTAGCGGGCTACGAGCAGTACTTC. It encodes CASSFAVAGYEQYF.

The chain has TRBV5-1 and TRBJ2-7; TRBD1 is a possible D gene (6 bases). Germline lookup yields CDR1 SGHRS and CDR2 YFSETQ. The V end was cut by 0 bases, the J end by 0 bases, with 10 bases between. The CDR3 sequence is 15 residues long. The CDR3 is CASSLVPGVSYEQYF. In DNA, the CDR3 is TGCGCCAGCAGCTTGGTGCCAGGGGTCTCCTACGAGCAGTACTTC.

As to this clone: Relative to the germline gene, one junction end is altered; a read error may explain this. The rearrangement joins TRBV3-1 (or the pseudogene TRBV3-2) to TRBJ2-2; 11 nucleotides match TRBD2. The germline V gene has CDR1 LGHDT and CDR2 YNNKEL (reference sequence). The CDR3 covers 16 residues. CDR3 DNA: TGTGCCAGCAGCCTTAGCGGGAGGGCGAATACCGGGGAGCTGTTTTTT. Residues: CASSLSGRANTGELFF.

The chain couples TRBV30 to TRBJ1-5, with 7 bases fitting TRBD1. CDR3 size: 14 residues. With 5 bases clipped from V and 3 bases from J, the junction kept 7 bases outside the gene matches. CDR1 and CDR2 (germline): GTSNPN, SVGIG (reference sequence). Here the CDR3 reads CAWGKGALNQPQHF. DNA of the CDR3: TGTGCCTGGGGAAAGGGGGCCCTCAATCAGCCCCAGCATTTT.

CDR3 region: CASSARGEDTQYF. The CDR3 DNA reads as TGCGCCAGCAGCGCCAGGGGAGAAGATACGCAGTATTTT. The rearrangement links TRBV5-1 to TRBJ2-3; TRBD1 might be the D (6 bases). Trimming removed 4 bases from V and 5 bases from J, with 11 bases in between. This CDR3 comprises 13 residues. The germline V gene encodes CDR1 SGHRS and CDR2 YFSETQ.

In DNA form, the CDR3 reads TGTGCCAGCAGCTGGGGGACAGACGGAACTGAAGCTTTCTTT. Its translation: CASSWGTDGTEAFF. This rearrangement joins TRBV25-1 to TRBJ1-1, with TRBD1 matching 7 bases. CDR1 is MGHDK and CDR2 is SYGVNS in the germline V gene. The V segment lost 6 bases and the J segment 5 bases; nucleotides outside the gene matches: 9. This CDR3 has 14 amino acids.

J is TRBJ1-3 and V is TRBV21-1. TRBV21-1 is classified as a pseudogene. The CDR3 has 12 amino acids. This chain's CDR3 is CASSSPGNTIYF. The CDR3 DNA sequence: TGTGCCAGCAGCAGCCCTGGAAACACCATATATTTT.

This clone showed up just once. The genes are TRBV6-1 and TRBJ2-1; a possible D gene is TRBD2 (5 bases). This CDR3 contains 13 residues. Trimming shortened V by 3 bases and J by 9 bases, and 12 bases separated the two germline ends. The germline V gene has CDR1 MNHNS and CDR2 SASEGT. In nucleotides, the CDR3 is TGTGCCAGCAGTGAGCTTGGGGAGTTTGAGCAGTTCTTC. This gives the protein CASSELGEFEQFF.

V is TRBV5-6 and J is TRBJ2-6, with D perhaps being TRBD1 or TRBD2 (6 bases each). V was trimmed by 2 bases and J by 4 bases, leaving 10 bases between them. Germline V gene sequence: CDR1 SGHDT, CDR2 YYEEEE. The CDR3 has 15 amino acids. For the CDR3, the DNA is TGTGCCAGCAGCTTACCGGGGGCCGGGGCCAACGTCCTGACTTTC. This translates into CASSLPGAGANVLTF.

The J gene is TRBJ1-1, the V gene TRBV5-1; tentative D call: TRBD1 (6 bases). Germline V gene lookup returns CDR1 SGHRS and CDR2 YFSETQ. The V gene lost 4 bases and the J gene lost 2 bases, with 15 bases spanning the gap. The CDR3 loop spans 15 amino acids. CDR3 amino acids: CASSLLPGHNTEAFF. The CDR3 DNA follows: TGCGCCAGCAGCCTACTCCCGGGACATAACACTGAAGCTTTCTTT.

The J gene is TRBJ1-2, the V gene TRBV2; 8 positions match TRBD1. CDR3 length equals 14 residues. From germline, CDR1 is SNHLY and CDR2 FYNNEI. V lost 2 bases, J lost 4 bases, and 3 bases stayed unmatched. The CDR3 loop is CASSETTGGYGYTF. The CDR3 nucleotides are TGTGCCAGCAGTGAAACAACAGGGGGCTATGGCTACACCTTC.

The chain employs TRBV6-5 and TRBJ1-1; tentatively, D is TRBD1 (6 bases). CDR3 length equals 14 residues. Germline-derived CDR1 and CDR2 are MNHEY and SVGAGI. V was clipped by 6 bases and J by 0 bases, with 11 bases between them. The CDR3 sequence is CASSEDRVNTEAFF. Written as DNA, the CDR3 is TGTGCCAGCAGCGAGGACAGAGTGAACACTGAAGCTTTCTTT.

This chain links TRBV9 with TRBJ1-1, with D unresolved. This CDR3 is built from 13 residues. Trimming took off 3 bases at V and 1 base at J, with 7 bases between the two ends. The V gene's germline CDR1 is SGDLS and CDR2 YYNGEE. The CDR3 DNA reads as TGTGCCAGCAGCGCCTTGTGGAACACTGAAGCTTTCTTT. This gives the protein CASSALWNTEAFF.

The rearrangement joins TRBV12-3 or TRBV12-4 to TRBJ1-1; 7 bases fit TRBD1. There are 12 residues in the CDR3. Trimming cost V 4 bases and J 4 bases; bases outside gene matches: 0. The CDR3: CASSWTGTEAFF. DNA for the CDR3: TGTGCCAGCAGTTGGACAGGCACTGAAGCTTTCTTT.

CDR3 nucleotide sequence: TGTGCCAGCAGCACCGCCTTAGGGGACAGAAAAGCTTTCTTT. As protein: CASSTALGDRKAFF. The chain employs TRBV7-3 and TRBJ1-1; 7 bases agree with TRBD1. The CDR3 has 14 residues. The ends lost 5 bases at V and 9 bases at J; junction bases unmatched: 12. CDR1 is SGHTA and CDR2 is FQGTGA in the germline V gene.